A single sample is the source of the 22 T cell receptor beta chains below, sequenced in a study of regulatory T cells in long-lasting Graves disease. HTBI primers from iRepertoire and Arm-PCR of CDR3 regions yielded the TCR beta libraries. A single record per CDR3 protein comes from TCRdb applying MiXCR to the multiplex PCR reads. Of about 430,000 distinct CDR3 sequences in the sample, 14% to 15% were seen once. This sample's time point: newly diagnosed GD, antithyroid drugs for less than 3 months. PBMC-derived RNA was used for the TCR library. The data were also submitted as part of a second study, on T cells in Graves' hyperthyroidism and ophthalmopathy.

Source: peripheral blood mononuclear cells (PBMCs), taken at new diagnosis, from a patient treated with antithyroid drugs. The source of these receptors is a middle-aged woman with Graves disease.

This clonotype appeared a few times. The rearrangement joins TRBV19 to TRBJ1-2; unclear D gene. With 5 bases removed from V and 8 bases from J, the gap between germline ends came to 15 bases. The CDR3 is 13 amino acids. The germline CDR1 and CDR2 sequences are LNHDA and SQIVND (reference sequence). CDR3 amino acids: CASSAPGGSGYTF. CDR3 in DNA: TGTGCCAGTAGTGCCCCCGGAGGCAGCGGCTACACCTTC.

As regards this clonotype: A read error may be the cause here, since a much bigger clone is one base away. The rearrangement links TRBV5-8 to TRBJ1-2, with 9 bases that match TRBD1. This CDR3 comprises 18 residues. Germline CDR1 reads SGHTS; CDR2 reads YDEGEE. CDR3 coding DNA: TGTGCCAGCAGCTTGACCCTGGGGACAGGGTTAGGGTTCTATCGCTACACCTTC. Protein product: CASSLTLGTGLGFYRYTF.

This clonotype has ten or more counts. The V call is TRBV27, the J call TRBJ2-7; D gene ambiguous. This CDR3 is 12 amino acids long. The V end was cut by 10 bases, the J end by 0 bases, with 10 bases between. The germline V gene encodes CDR1 MNHEY and CDR2 SMNVEV (reference sequence). The CDR3 DNA sequence: TGTGCCACTAGTAACAGCTCCTACGAGCAGTACTTC. It codes for CATSNSSYEQYF.

This clonotype showed up many times. This chain uses TRBV20-1 with TRBJ1-1; TRBD1 agrees at 7 bases. Trimming took 4 bases from V and 5 from J; bases not matched to a gene: 13. This CDR3 contains 15 residues. CDR1 and CDR2 (germline): DFQATT, SNEGSKA (reference sequence). DNA for the CDR3: TGCAGTGCTACCAACTGGGGGCCACAGGGGACTGAAGCTTTCTTT. As protein: CSATNWGPQGTEAFF.

The rearrangement links TRBV6-1 to TRBJ1-5; D is unclear. Germline V lookup: CDR1 MNHNS, CDR2 SASEGT. V was pared by 2 bases and J by 3 bases, with 11 bases between. The CDR3 sequence is 15 residues long. CDR3 loop: CASSESSIYNQPQHF. The DNA for the CDR3 is TGTGCCAGCAGTGAATCAAGCATATACAATCAGCCCCAGCATTTT.

This clonotype was observed many times. The V gene is TRBV28, the J gene TRBJ2-7; D not certain. CDR1 and CDR2 (germline): MDHEN, SYDVKM. V shed 4 bases and J shed 5 bases, with 18 bases lying between them. The length of the CDR3 is 15 residues. DNA for the CDR3: TGTGCCAGCAGTTCCCTGAATTACTACCCGGACGAGCAGTACTTC. It is translated as CASSSLNYYPDEQYF. Complete variable domain (other parts from reference TRBV28 and TRBJ2-7): DVKVTQSSRYLVKRTGEKVFLECVQDMDHENMFWYRQDPGLGLRLIYFSYDVKMKEKGDIPEGYSVSREKKERFSLILESASTNQTSMYLCASSSLNYYPDEQYFGPGTRLTVT.

J is TRBJ2-5 and V is TRBV7-9, with 8 nucleotides matching TRBD1. The J segment lost 1 base and the V segment lost 1 base, leaving 5 bases of the junction unmatched. Germline values: CDR1 SEHNR, CDR2 FQNEAQ (reference sequence). There are 16 residues in the CDR3. The CDR3 spells CASSLVPDRAQETQYF. The CDR3 region has the DNA TGTGCCAGCAGCTTAGTCCCGGACAGGGCCCAAGAGACCCAGTACTTC.

For this clonotype: A much larger clone lies one base from this, so it may be a read error. The rearrangement links TRBV12-3 or TRBV12-4 to TRBJ1-1; no definite D call. CDR3 length: 15 amino acids. Trimming stripped 3 bases from V and 1 base from J, with 12 bases between. The DNA for the CDR3 is TGTGCCAGCAGTTTTATTTTGGGTCCGAACACTGAAGCTTTCTTT. Protein: CASSFILGPNTEAFF.

This clonotype was seen at least ten times. The chain is built from TRBV2 and TRBJ2-7, with 8 bases lining up with TRBD2. V was pared by 6 bases and J by 2 bases, with 9 bases of the junction left unmatched. The CDR3 spans 15 residues. Germline V gene sequence: CDR1 SNHLY, CDR2 FYNNEI. For the CDR3, the DNA is TGTGCCAGCAGCGCGCCAGCGGGAGCGGCCTACGAGCAGTACTTC. Translating it yields CASSAPAGAAYEQYF.

The J gene is TRBJ2-2, the V gene TRBV9; maybe TRBD2 (6 bases). V was trimmed by 0 bases and J by 1 base, leaving 7 bases between them. This CDR3 comprises 15 residues. Germline assignment: CDR1 SGDLS and CDR2 YYNGEE. The CDR3 nucleotides are TGTGCCAGCAGCGTAGGCGGGAAGAACACCGGGGAGCTGTTTTTT. As protein: CASSVGGKNTGELFF.

This clonotype appeared many times. The rearrangement uses TRBV6-1 and TRBJ1-1; D remains unclear. The CDR3 is made up of 13 amino acids. V lost 5 bases and J lost 3, with 10 bases in between. Germline values: CDR1 MNHNS, CDR2 SASEGT. The CDR3 sequence is CASSPTPYTEAFF. Here the CDR3 DNA reads TGTGCCAGCAGTCCGACACCTTACACTGAAGCTTTCTTT.

This clonotype has just a few counts. The gene calls are TRBV12-3 or TRBV12-4 and TRBJ2-7; D is possibly TRBD2 (5 bases). Trimming removed 6 bases from V and 6 bases from J, with 18 bases in between. This CDR3 is 14 amino acids long. CDR3 in DNA: TGTGCCAGCAGCGCTAGCTTTTTAGCTGGCGAGCAGTACTTC. Translated, it gives CASSASFLAGEQYF.

This clonotype has just a few counts. This chain uses TRBV20-1 with TRBJ1-2, with 10 bases lining up with TRBD1. The trim removed 1 base at V and 7 bases at J, leaving 3 bases unmatched. The CDR3 loop spans 13 amino acids. Germline assignment: CDR1 DFQATT and CDR2 SNEGSKA (reference sequence). This CDR3 reads CSARGTGGFGYTF. The DNA of the CDR3 is TGCAGTGCTAGAGGGACAGGGGGATTTGGCTACACCTTC.

This clonotype was recorded a few times. V usage is TRBV30 and J usage is TRBJ1-2; the D gene is possibly TRBD1 (5 bases). Per the germline V gene, CDR1 is GTSNPN and CDR2 is SVGIG (reference sequence). Between the trimmed V and J ends, which lost 3 bases and 3 bases, there was a span of 14 bases. The CDR3 sequence is 14 residues long. The CDR3 region is CAWSKTELYYGYTF. DNA for the CDR3: TGTGCCTGGAGCAAGACAGAGCTATACTATGGCTACACCTTC.

This clonotype has at least ten counts. The rearrangement joins TRBV6-5 to TRBJ2-7; D remains ambiguous. The CDR3 covers 14 residues. V was cut by 0 bases and J by 2 bases, with 8 bases left in between. Germline V gives CDR1 MNHEY, CDR2 SVGAGI. The CDR3 sequence: CASSYSRGAYEQYF. In nucleotides, the CDR3 is TGTGCCAGCAGTTACTCGAGAGGCGCCTACGAGCAGTACTTC.

The CDR3 coding sequence is TGTGCCAGCAGTTACCGACGCGGGAGTTTCTATGAGCAGTTCTTC. This sequence encodes CASSYRRGSFYEQFF. This sequence joins TRBV12-3 or TRBV12-4 and TRBJ2-1; TRBD2 matches at 7 bases. V was pared by 4 bases and J by 8 bases, with 11 bases of the junction left unmatched. The CDR3 covers 15 residues.

This rearrangement joins TRBV28 to TRBJ1-5; 8 bases align to TRBD1. Per germline, CDR1 MDHEN and CDR2 SYDVKM. The J segment lost 5 bases and the V segment lost 3 bases, leaving 9 bases of the junction unmatched. CDR3 length: 16 residues. The chain's CDR3 is CASSFPGQGEDQPQHF. In DNA form, the CDR3 reads TGTGCCAGCAGTTTCCCCGGACAGGGTGAAGATCAGCCCCAGCATTTT.

This clonotype turned up a few times. The chain is built from TRBV19 and TRBJ2-1, with TRBD2 identical over 12 bases. This CDR3 has 20 amino acids. From germline, CDR1 is LNHDA and CDR2 SQIVND (reference sequence). V lost 5 bases, J lost 1 base, and 15 bases stayed unmatched. The CDR3 nucleotides read TGTGCCAGTAGTTCTCGGACTAGCGGGATAATCCCCAGGTCCTACAATGAGCAGTTCTTC. It translates to CASSSRTSGIIPRSYNEQFF.

The gene calls are TRBV20-1 and TRBJ2-5, with TRBD2 identical over 7 bases. Unmatched junction bases numbered 6, after V lost 6 bases and J lost 5 bases. The CDR3 runs 12 residues. CDR1 is DFQATT and CDR2 is SNEGSKA in the germline V gene (reference sequence). The CDR3 coding sequence is TGCAGTGCAGAGCGGGACCGGGAGACCCAGTACTTC. As protein: CSAERDRETQYF.

This clonotype has only a few counts. This may be a read error, as it is one base from a much larger clone. Likely a read error: the CDR3 ends without its conserved phenylalanine or tryptophan. The gene calls are TRBV7-9 and TRBJ2-7; 10 bases map to TRBD1. V shed 6 bases, J shed 0 bases, and the junction held 5 bases outside the gene matches. Germline CDR1 is SEHNR and CDR2 is FQNEAQ (reference sequence). The CDR3 is made up of 15 amino acids. The CDR3 nucleotides read TGTGCCAGCAGTTCGGGACAGGGGTCCTCCTACGAGCAGTACCTC. This sequence encodes CASSSGQGSSYEQYL.

The chain couples TRBV5-5 to TRBJ1-5; maybe TRBD1 (6 bases). Trimming cost V 4 bases and J 8 bases, with 19 bases left between them. Looked up from germline, CDR1 is SGHKS and CDR2 is YYEKEE (reference sequence). The CDR3 extends over 15 amino acids. Here the CDR3 reads CASSLDGQRQKPQHF. Written as DNA, the CDR3 is TGTGCCAGCAGCCTCGACGGACAGCGCCAAAAGCCCCAGCATTTT.

The rearrangement links TRBV10-3 to TRBJ1-5; D possibly corresponds to TRBD1 (5 bases). Germline CDR1 reads ENHRY; CDR2 reads SYGVKD. The CDR3 length is 17 residues. V was pared by 5 bases and J by 0 bases, with 17 bases between. For the CDR3, the DNA is TGTGCCATCAGTTCCGGGGACTCCGGGAATAGCAATCAGCCCCAGCATTTT. As protein: CAISSGDSGNSNQPQHF.